This T cell receptor beta chain was obtained from a study of neurological immune-mediated disorders. General study findings and limits: None of the CDR3 amino acid sequences found in expanded clones was shared across subjects. This suggests that the TCR-beta repertoires were private in all groups.

5'RACE employing 10-nucleotide random UMIs yielded the cDNA. TCRdb reprocessed the 5' RACE reads with MiXCR, giving one entry per CDR3 protein. The sample lists some 87,000 distinct CDR3 sequences; roughly 13% were seen once. Noted time point: longitudinal time-point 2. The starting material, 2 million PBMCs stored at -80 C, gave rise to the unsorted libraries. After removal of 3 bases from V and 9 bases from J, the junction contained 9 bases not matched to a gene. Germline loops: CDR1 MNHNS, CDR2 SASEGT. This CDR3 is 15 amino acids long. This clonotype occurred a few times. Its cognate antigen is unknown.

The receptor comes from a female donor with HTLV-1-associated myelopathy (HAM/TSP). The rearrangement uses TRBV6-1 and TRBJ2-1; 9 bases match TRBD2. Input material: PBMCs. CDR3: CASSEGTSLKGEQFF. The DNA of the CDR3 is TGTGCCAGCAGTGAGGGGACTAGCCTTAAGGGTGAGCAGTTCTTC.